Sequencing of this T cell receptor (beta chain) was carried out in a study of tumor and adjacent non-tumor tissue in lung cancer. Three rounds of nested PCR, following a modified ARM-PCR protocol, produced the TCRbeta library. Each CDR3 protein is one row after TCRdb ran MiXCR on the multiplex PCR reads. The profile shows over 100,000 distinct CDR3 sequences, about 61% of them singletons. The template was RNA from unsorted bulk tissue. Distant lung tissue was collected more than 3 cm away from the tumor edge. About this clonotype: At one boundary the junction diverges from the germline segment, which might be a read error.

CDR3 size: 15 residues. In germline, CDR1 is SGHDN, CDR2 FVKESK. The chain couples TRBV14 to TRBJ2-3; tentatively, D is TRBD1 (5 bases). The sequence was obtained from a man between 60 and 75 years old with non-small cell lung cancer. The specimen sequenced was distant non-tumor lung tissue. The chain's CDR3 is CASSTAGSRLDTQYF. The CDR3 DNA follows: TGTGCCAGCAGCACGGCAGGGTCGCGATTGGATACGCAGTACTTT.